These T cell receptor beta chains were read from a single sample in a study of regulatory T cells in long-lasting Graves disease. One entry per CDR3 protein results from TCRdb running MiXCR on the multiplex PCR reads. The data show more than 350,000 distinct CDR3 sequences, under 15% seen once. These same records also appear under a second study, on T cells in Graves' hyperthyroidism and ophthalmopathy.

The sequenced sample was peripheral blood mononuclear cells (PBMCs), obtained at new diagnosis, from a patient treated with antithyroid drugs. The receptors were sampled from a woman between 25 and 40 years old with Graves disease. Each CDR3 is given with its conserved first and last residue. D genes are given only for firm matches. Rows give clone size only sometimes, using once, few, many, or a class for an expanded clone.

j_call,clone_size,d_call,cdr3_length,v_call,cdr3_aa,cdr3_nt
TRBJ1-2,many,.,11,TRBV28,CASSVHDGYTF,TGTGCCAGCAGTGTGCATGATGGCTACACCTTC
TRBJ2-7,.,.,14,TRBV7-6,CASSLAQGGSEQYF,TGTGCCAGCAGCTTAGCACAGGGAGGGTCCGAGCAGTACTTC
TRBJ2-7,many,TRBD2,14,TRBV27,CASSPGLAYHEQYF,TGTGCCAGCAGTCCGGGACTAGCGTACCACGAGCAGTACTTC
TRBJ1-1,many,TRBD1,14,TRBV18,CASSPQQGEVEAFF,TGTGCCAGCTCACCACAGCAGGGGGAGGTTGAAGCTTTCTTT
TRBJ1-2,many,.,15,TRBV6-1,CASSEKQELDGGYTF,TGTGCCAGCAGTGAAAAACAGGAACTAGATGGTGGCTACACCTTC
TRBJ2-7,few,.,17,TRBV11-2,CASSLGGVRGAPYEQYF,TGTGCCAGCAGCTTAGGGGGCGTCCGGGGTGCCCCCTACGAGCAGTACTTC
TRBJ2-4,many,.,15,TRBV5-1,CASRRGFDTKNIQYF,TGCGCCAGCCGCAGGGGTTTCGATACAAAAAACATTCAGTACTTC
TRBJ1-4,.,.,12,TRBV24-1,CATSLRGGVLFF,TGTGCCACCAGCCTCCGGGGGGGAGTGCTGTTTTTT
TRBJ2-1,.,.,15,TRBV19,CASTTSWGLGNEQFF,TGTGCCAGTACCACCAGTTGGGGACTGGGCAATGAGCAGTTCTTC
TRBJ2-4,.,.,17,TRBV7-8,CASSFIGDFVAKNIQYF,TGTGCCAGCAGCTTCATCGGGGACTTCGTTGCCAAAAACATTCAGTACTTC
TRBJ2-5,many,TRBD2,17,TRBV2,CASSEAASGRVGETQYF,TGTGCCAGCAGTGAAGCGGCTAGCGGGAGAGTGGGAGAGACCCAGTACTTC
TRBJ2-5,many,.,13,TRBV7-6,CASSRHGQETQYF,TGTGCCAGCAGCCGACATGGACAAGAGACCCAGTACTTC
TRBJ1-6,many,.,17,TRBV20-1,CSARDKGGPLYNSPLHF,TGCAGTGCTAGAGATAAAGGGGGACCGCTATATAATTCACCCCTCCACTTT
TRBJ1-2,many,.,14,TRBV28,CASRPSLSNYGYTF,TGTGCCAGCAGACCCTCCCTCTCTAACTATGGCTACACCTTC
TRBJ1-6,.,TRBD1,17,TRBV6-1,CASSGPDRGPGNSPLHF,TGTGCCAGCAGTGGCCCGGACAGGGGGCCTGGTAATTCACCCCTCCACTTT
TRBJ2-4,many,.,15,TRBV11-2,CASSSPRLAKNIQYF,TGTGCCAGCAGCTCACCCCGGCTAGCCAAAAACATTCAGTACTTC
TRBJ2-1,few,.,13,TRBV7-9,CASSLTHYNEQFF,TGTGCCAGCAGCTTAACTCATTACAATGAGCAGTTCTTC
TRBJ2-1,.,TRBD1,17,TRBV11-2,CASSPDRALTSYNEQFF,TGTGCCAGCAGCCCCGACAGGGCCCTTACCTCCTACAATGAGCAGTTCTTC
TRBJ1-5,few,.,15,TRBV4-1,CASSQEPGGNQPQHF,TGCGCCAGCAGCCAGGAGCCTGGCGGCAATCAGCCCCAGCATTTT
TRBJ2-7,.,.,12,TRBV3-1,CASSLQLAKQYF,TGTGCCAGCAGCCTCCAGCTGGCAAAGCAGTACTTC
TRBJ2-1,.,.,16,TRBV13,CASSSLAIKAYNEQFF,TGTGCCAGCAGCTCCTTAGCGATAAAAGCCTACAATGAGCAGTTCTTC
TRBJ1-2,many,.,14,TRBV2,CASSSTTANYGYTF,TGTGCCAGCAGTTCCACTACAGCGAACTATGGCTACACCTTC
TRBJ2-7,many,.,15,TRBV3-1,CASSQGAQAPYEQYF,TGTGCCAGCAGCCAAGGGGCGCAGGCGCCCTACGAGCAGTACTTC
TRBJ1-5,many,TRBD1,16,TRBV6-1,CASSARPRTGNQPQHF,TGTGCCAGCAGCGCCCGACCACGGACAGGGAATCAGCCCCAGCATTTT
TRBJ2-1,many,TRBD2,13,TRBV12-3/TRBV12-4,CASGLATYNEQFF,TGTGCCAGCGGACTAGCGACTTACAATGAGCAGTTCTTC
TRBJ2-7,many,TRBD1,15,TRBV6-2/TRBV6-3,CASSYSRTGAYEQYF,TGTGCCAGCAGTTACTCGCGGACAGGGGCCTACGAGCAGTACTTC